The clone carrying this T cell receptor beta chain was seen a few times. Its antigen is undetermined. Each CDR3 protein is one row after TCRdb ran MiXCR on the 5' RACE reads. The data show a few hundred thousand distinct CDR3 sequences, with around 15% seen just once and 22% held by the top ten. The record originates from a study of T-cell memory formation after mild COVID-19. Study in general: Clusters were largely donor specific. Regarding the study as a whole: Among CD4+ contracting clones, most were CM and EM, and CD8+ ones EMRA. Pre-infection memory held some responding clones, suggesting pre-existing cross-reactive T cells responded.

V was shortened by 6 bases and J by 8 bases, with 16 bases between the two germline ends. The CDR3 runs to 13 residues. Sequencing was performed on PBMCs or a T cell subset sorted from them (not recorded which). This sequence was found in a man aged 18-30 years who had mild COVID-19 (a few samples of this study predate the infection). Cell type and time point are not known. The chain joins TRBV12-3 or TRBV12-4 to TRBJ1-1; D gene uncertain. The CDR3 DNA reads as TGTGCCAGCAGCCCCACCCCGACAAGCGAAGCTTTCTTT. Translation gives CASSPTPTSEAFF.